This T cell receptor beta chain derives from a study of blood T cell repertoires in COVID-19. On the study more broadly: Samples of COVID-19 (acute and convalescent) were obtained from the United States, Italy and Spain.

This CDR3 spans 15 amino acids. Germline CDR1 MRHNA, CDR2 SNTAGT. The trim removed 0 bases at V and 3 bases at J, leaving 0 bases unmatched. Profiling relied on immunoSEQ multiplex PCR, and the TCRdb table lists in-frame clones only, not all of them. The sample holds about 100,000 clones, 88% seen once. The sequenced sample consisted of peripheral blood. The chain employs TRBV6-4 and TRBJ2-2; the match to TRBD2 covers 8 bases. The origin of this receptor is a human donor in a cohort sampled during active COVID-19. The CDR3 sequence: CASSDSREDTGELFF. In DNA, the CDR3 is TGTGCCAGCAGTGACTCGCGGGAGGACACCGGGGAGCTGTTTTTT.